This entry concerns a single T cell receptor (beta chain). Its target antigen remains unknown. Within one base of it there is no much larger clone, and no base qualities were kept. One collaborating source in Seattle enrolled patients during active infection and followed them longitudinally through the course of disease. Collaborating institutions collected whole blood in K2EDTA tubes following their own protocols. For TCRbeta analysis, collaborator samples were shipped as frozen whole blood, as isolated PBMCs, or as DNA extracted from either sample type. The data were taken from a study of blood T cell repertoires in COVID-19 (dated by TCRdb to 2020 to 2021). The study in broad terms: Samples covering the acute and convalescent phases of COVID-19 were provided by collaborators in the United States, Italy and Spain. The prospective study material was composed of cDNA or gDNA derived from T cells, B-cell-depleted T cells, or PBMCs. Deeply sampled blood TCRbeta repertoires from subjects exposed to, actively infected with, or recovered from COVID-19 were included in the dataset. A freely available public database, intended as a resource for researchers studying the immune response to SARS-CoV-2, is where the repertoires were released. Samples were obtained from the ongoing ImmuneRACE study (first 160 participants) and from over 1,000 subjects provided by 6 global collaborators. Sample metadata almost always included a de-identified subject ID, COVID-19 status, age in years and sex. Where available, HLA class I and class II types were taken from metadata supplied by the sample provider and were not determined by assay-based typing. Overall results and qualifications from the work: The amount of clinical and demographic metadata varied by source and participant and was provided uncurated.

TCRbeta CDR3 regions were amplified from genomic DNA by means of the immunoSEQ Assay, a bias-controlled multiplex PCR. Turning to the authors' computational methods: The number of nucleated cells in each sample was estimated by amplification of reference gene primers within the assay. To quantify the absolute abundance of each unique TCRbeta CDR3 rearrangement, sequence reads were collapsed and filtered. Productive Simpson clonality was computed per sample as the square root of Simpson's diversity index over productive rearrangements. Entries here come from immuneACCESS through TCRdb and include only in-frame sequences with V and J called. Some clones fail to appear in such tables; in the studies checked, an unresolved V gene covers under half of the shortfall, and the cause of the remainder is unknown. Clone size and the V and J calls come from that table; the DNA yielded D and trimming. The sample yields 150,000 to 160,000 clones; 70% to 85% were counted once. Approximately 0.63% of the sample rests with the top ten.

Looking up the germline V gene yields CDR1 SGHDN and CDR2 FVKESK. Trimming removed 2 bases from V and 3 bases from J; the gene matches leave 0 bases unexplained. Taken from cysteine to phenylalanine, the CDR3 has 14 residues. The read is trimmed to its CDR3 DNA, 42 bases read in frame from base 1. The source of this sequence is a man aged 60-69 years with COVID-19, enrolled during active disease. Sequenced sample: peripheral blood. The rearrangement combines TRBV14 with TRBJ2-7, with TRBD2 matching 11 junction bases. The DNA sequence follows: TGTGCCAGCAGCCAAACTAGCGGGAGCTACGAGCAGTACTTC. Its coded protein is CASSQTSGSYEQYF.